The clone carrying this TCR beta chain came up a few times. The antigen is not known. Expressed TCRB transcripts were sequenced after all isolated RNA was converted to cDNA. Some clones are missing from TCRdb's copy, which holds only in-frame ones; the method was immunoSEQ multiplex PCR. The sample records around 260,000 clones, approximately 25% being singletons. The data belong to a study of beta chain features in type 1 diabetes. General observations from the study: TCRB CDR3 length was moderately but significantly reduced in all four CD4+ subsets of Type 1 diabetes patients. Diminished insertions and augmented deletions at VDJ junctions characterized type 1 diabetes patients.

With V trimmed by 3 bases and J by 2 bases, 7 bases remained unmatched. The CDR3 is 16 residues long. Germline CDR1 reads MGHDK; CDR2 reads SYGVNS. V and J are TRBV25-1 and TRBJ2-1; TRBD1 matches at 7 bases. Sequenced input: naive CD4+ T cells from blood. This receptor was taken from a woman aged 30 to 39 with type 1 diabetes. The CDR3 region is CASSDIGDRTYNEQFF. CDR3 DNA sequence: TGTGCCAGCAGTGATATCGGGGACAGAACCTACAATGAGCAGTTCTTC.